The clone carrying this T cell receptor beta chain was recorded a few times. V was shortened by 6 bases and J by 7 bases, with 9 bases between the two germline ends. The length of the CDR3 is 11 residues. Germline CDR1 DFQATT, CDR2 SNEGSKA (reference sequence). The data were taken from a study of CD8 T cells in ankylosing spondylitis. TCRdb called the 5' RACE reads again in MiXCR, with one record for every CDR3 protein. The data show 250,000 to 400,000 distinct CDR3 sequences, 11% seen once. The rearrangement uses TRBV20-1 and TRBJ2-2; D may be TRBD1 (6 bases). Sequencing was performed on blood, either unsorted or a sorted T cell fraction (not recorded which). This sequence originates from a female donor with ankylosing spondylitis or in good health (not recorded which). CDR3 protein: CSAPQGGELFF. In DNA form, the CDR3 reads TGCAGTGCGCCACAGGGCGGGGAGCTGTTTTTT.